The 10 T cell receptor beta chains in this list originate from one sample, sequenced in a study of T cells in Graves' hyperthyroidism and ophthalmopathy. RNA transcripts provided the source from which TCR beta CDR3 regions were amplified. Primed by the HTBI set, a first-round RT-PCR was run on the TCR CDR3. TCRdb analysed the multiplex PCR reads with MiXCR anew, one entry per CDR3 protein. The top ten hold 2.5% to 4% of the sample, which has a few hundred thousand distinct CDR3 sequences, approximately 16% seen once. Sequenced material: blood. These receptor sequences come from a woman between 40 and 50 years old with Graves' ophthalmopathy.

This clonotype was counted at least ten times. V and J are TRBV6-1 and TRBJ2-6; no clear D. V gave up 7 bases and J gave up 4 bases, with 8 bases separating them. This CDR3 has 13 residues. Germline CDR1 and CDR2: MNHNS and SASEGT. Written as DNA, the CDR3 is TGTGCCAGCACCAAGCCCGGGGCCAACGTCCTGACTTTC. Translation gives CASTKPGANVLTF.

The chain recombines TRBV4-2 with TRBJ1-1; 7 bases match TRBD1. The CDR3 loop spans 15 amino acids. With 5 bases clipped from V and 5 bases from J, the junction kept 11 bases outside the gene matches. Germline CDR1 and CDR2: LGHNA and YNFKEQ. CDR3 region: CASSYGEGGRTEAFF. The CDR3 DNA follows: TGTGCCAGCAGCTACGGGGAAGGGGGCAGGACTGAAGCTTTCTTT.

This clonotype was counted ten times or more. The V gene is TRBV20-1, the J gene TRBJ2-7; a weak D match, TRBD2 (5 bases). The germline gives CDR1 DFQATT, CDR2 SNEGSKA (reference sequence). This CDR3 is 16 amino acids long. V lost 0 bases and J 2 bases, leaving 17 bases between the germline ends. This CDR3 reads CSARDGSNQLPYEQYF. DNA for the CDR3: TGCAGTGCTAGAGATGGGAGCAACCAATTACCCTACGAGCAGTACTTC.

This clonotype was recorded at least ten times. The chain couples TRBV2 to TRBJ2-3; no clear D gene. Looked up from germline, CDR1 is SNHLY and CDR2 is FYNNEI. V lost 7 bases and J 4 bases, leaving 15 bases between the germline ends. The CDR3 is 14 amino acids. The CDR3 protein is CASIRGFEADTQYF. The CDR3 coding sequence is TGTGCCAGCATCCGCGGATTCGAAGCAGATACGCAGTATTTT.

This clonotype came up many times. J is TRBJ2-7 and V is TRBV28; no definite D call. V lost 2 bases to trimming and J lost 6 bases, with 8 bases between them. This CDR3 has 12 residues. Germline loops: CDR1 MDHEN, CDR2 SYDVKM. The CDR3 spells CASSLGNGEQYF. In DNA form, the CDR3 reads TGTGCCAGCAGTTTAGGGAACGGCGAGCAGTACTTC.

This clonotype was detected only a few times. V usage is TRBV28 and J usage is TRBJ1-5; D gene uncertain. This CDR3 contains 13 residues. Trimming cost V 1 base and J 7 bases, with 8 bases left between them. CDR1 is MDHEN and CDR2 is SYDVKM in the germline V gene. CDR3 amino acids: CASSLFGEQPQHF. CDR3 sequence (DNA): TGTGCCAGCAGTTTATTCGGGGAACAGCCCCAGCATTTT.

The chain couples TRBV14 to TRBJ2-1; D is uncertain. Germline lookup yields CDR1 SGHDN and CDR2 FVKESK. This CDR3 is built from 13 residues. Deletions cut 3 bases from V and 6 bases from J, with 9 bases between. CDR3 nucleotide sequence: TGTGCCAGCAGCCAGCCCGGTTTCAATGAGCAGTTCTTC. The encoded protein is CASSQPGFNEQFF.

The sample holds a few counts of this clonotype. The rearrangement uses TRBV12-3 or TRBV12-4 and TRBJ2-5; 7 bases match TRBD1. The ends lost 4 bases at V and 8 bases at J; junction bases unmatched: 13. The CDR3 is 15 residues long. CDR3 DNA sequence: TGTGCCAGCAGTTCCAAGGGACAGAGTTTTTTCACCCAGTACTTC. It codes for CASSSKGQSFFTQYF.

Points on this clonotype: The junction shows a germline mismatch at one end, possibly a read error. This chain links TRBV5-1 with TRBJ1-1, with 8 bases aligning to TRBD1. Germline values: CDR1 SGHRS, CDR2 YFSETQ. This CDR3 comprises 13 residues. This CDR3 reads CASSRQGSTVAFF. CDR3 bases: TGCGCCAGCAGCAGACAGGGGAGCACTGTAGCTTTCTTT.

This clonotype was found a few times. Since a much larger clone is just one base distant, this may be a read error. The V gene is TRBV3-1, the J gene TRBJ2-1, with 8 nucleotides matching TRBD2. The J call may be mistaken, given a closer DNA end match to TRBJ2-7. Germline CDR1 is LGHDT and CDR2 is YNNKEL (reference sequence). The CDR3 loop spans 17 amino acids. The CDR3 DNA reads TGTGCCAGCAGCCAAGAAGCCGGGAGGGGCTCCTACAATGAGCAGTACTTC. It codes for CASSQEAGRGSYNEQYF.